Listed below are T cell receptor beta chains from one sample, sequenced in a study of early T cells in non-severe SARS-CoV-2 infection. Via MiXCR, TCRdb re-called the 5' RACE reads, giving one row per CDR3 protein. The repertoire has some 30,000 distinct CDR3 sequences, roughly 6% of them found once; the top ten carry roughly 5.4%. The sequenced sample was whole blood. The origin of the receptors is an adult who was a healthcare worker with PCR-confirmed SARS-CoV-2 infection or an uninfected control (not recorded which). The CDR3 runs from the conserved cysteine through the conserved F or W. A D gene is named only where the DNA matches it firmly. Rows give clone size only sometimes, using once, few, many, or a class for an expanded clone.

d_gene	abundance	v_gene	j_gene	CDR3aa	CDR3nt
NA	NA	TRBV11-2	TRBJ2-3	CASSRAPNSQTDTQYF	TGTGCCAGCAGCCGAGCCCCTAACAGCCAGACAGATACGCAGTATTTT
NA	many	TRBV12-3/TRBV12-4	TRBJ2-1	CASSRSPRDYNEQFF	TGTGCCAGCAGTAGGTCCCCGCGGGACTACAATGAGCAGTTCTTC
NA	few	TRBV7-9	TRBJ1-2	CASSPLAGVYGYTF	TGTGCCAGCAGCCCTCTCGCAGGGGTCTATGGCTACACCTTC
TRBD2	many	TRBV30	TRBJ2-3	CAWSLSGRTYTQYF	TGTGCCTGGAGTCTCAGCGGGAGAACCTATACGCAGTATTTT
TRBD2	many	TRBV25-1	TRBJ2-1	CASSELGLAGVSSYNEQFF	TGTGCCAGCAGTGAATTGGGGCTAGCGGGAGTTAGCTCCTACAATGAGCAGTTCTTC
NA	many	TRBV7-2	TRBJ2-1	CASSLAINEQFF	TGTGCCAGCAGCTTAGCGATCAATGAGCAGTTCTTC
TRBD2	many	TRBV7-8	TRBJ2-1	CASSSILAGSYNEQFF	TGTGCCAGCAGCTCTATACTAGCGGGATCCTACAATGAGCAGTTCTTC
NA	many	TRBV19	TRBJ2-1	CASSRDEQFF	TGTGCCAGTAGTCGCGATGAGCAGTTCTTC
NA	few	TRBV7-8	TRBJ2-5	CASSLNGEVETQYF	TGTGCCAGCAGCTTAAACGGGGAGGTAGAGACCCAGTACTTC
NA	many	TRBV7-3	TRBJ1-1	CASRKDRTTEAFF	TGTGCCAGCAGGAAAGACAGGACCACTGAAGCTTTCTTT
NA	many	TRBV29-1	TRBJ1-2	CSVEPGDYGYTF	TGCAGCGTTGAGCCAGGGGACTATGGCTACACCTTC
NA	few	TRBV3-2	TRBJ2-3	CASSVFHPGGPGDTQYF	TGTGCCAGCAGCGTTTTTCATCCGGGGGGGCCGGGAGATACGCAGTATTTT